These 25 T cell receptor beta chains originate from one sample sequenced in a study of blood T cell repertoires in COVID-19 (dated by TCRdb to about 2020). The receptor library was made with the immunoSEQ multiplex PCR assay. Held by TCRdb, this immuneACCESS table contains in-frame sequences only and omits some clones. Under half of the omission traces to an unresolved V gene where checked; the cause of the rest is unknown. For this sample the table gives about 250,000 clones, of which 85% to 90% were detected only once. The top ten clones comprise 2% to 3% of the sample. The sequenced material came from PBMCs or T cells enriched from blood (not recorded which). All receptors come from a woman younger than 35 who had recovered from COVID-19.

This clone was counted once. The rearrangement joins TRBV9 to TRBJ2-3; 10 bases fit TRBD2. Germline lookup yields CDR1 SGDLS and CDR2 YYNGEE. The CDR3 is 17 amino acids. V was pared by 0 bases and J by 2 bases, with 6 bases of the junction left unmatched. CDR3 DNA sequence: TGTGCCAGCAGCGTAGAGCCTAGCGGGGGCAACACAGATACGCAGTATTTT. Protein: CASSVEPSGGNTDTQYF.

The chain has TRBV10-1 and TRBJ1-1; no clear D gene. Germline CDR1 reads WNHNN; CDR2 reads SYGVQD (reference sequence). The V gene lost 6 bases and the J gene lost 5 bases, with 10 bases spanning the gap. The CDR3 has 12 residues. The CDR3 DNA reads TGCGCCAGCAGCGAACCGGAGACTGAAGCTTTCTTT. Translation gives CASSEPETEAFF.

The gene calls are TRBV21-1 and TRBJ2-2; whether TRBD1, the table's D call, matches the DNA was not checked. TRBV21-1 corresponds to a pseudogene. CDR3 length: 14 amino acids. In DNA, the CDR3 is TGTGCCAGCAGCAAAGGACAAGAGACCGGGGAGCTGTTTTTT. Translating it yields CASSKGQETGELFF.

The rearrangement joins TRBV27 to TRBJ2-3; D may be TRBD2 (6 bases). The CDR3 contains 15 residues. The V end was cut by 3 bases, the J end by 3 bases, with 13 bases between. Germline V CDR1 and CDR2: MNHEY, SMNVEV (reference sequence). In nucleotides, the CDR3 is TGTGCCAGCAGTTTGGGACTGGATGCAACAGATACGCAGTATTTT. Protein sequence: CASSLGLDATDTQYF.

The rearrangement links TRBV28 to TRBJ1-6; D is ambiguous. CDR3 length: 14 amino acids. Trimming stripped 7 bases from V and 4 bases from J, with 11 bases between. CDR1 and CDR2 (germline): MDHEN, SYDVKM. The CDR3 loop is CASTLREYNSPLHF. CDR3 coding DNA: TGTGCCAGCACCCTAAGGGAGTATAATTCACCCCTCCACTTT.

The V gene is TRBV9, the J gene TRBJ2-1; D is perhaps TRBD2 (5 bases). Trimming took 0 bases from V and 3 from J, leaving 10 bases between them. Germline CDR1 SGDLS, CDR2 YYNGEE. The CDR3 is made up of 15 amino acids. The CDR3 bases are TGTGCCAGCAGCGTAGCTCCGAGGGACTACAATGAGCAGTTCTTC. Translated, it gives CASSVAPRDYNEQFF. The whole variable domain, remainder taken from reference TRBV9 and TRBJ2-1, is DSGVTQTPKHLITATGQRVTLRCSPRSGDLSVYWYQQSLDQGLQFLIQYYNGEERAKGNILERFSAQQFPDLHSELNLSSLELGDSALYFCASSVAPRDYNEQFFGPGTRLTVL.

This rearrangement joins TRBV28 to TRBJ2-7; D is perhaps TRBD1 (5 bases). This CDR3 is 12 amino acids long. Germline V gene lookup returns CDR1 MDHEN and CDR2 SYDVKM. Trimming cost V 6 bases and J 6 bases, with 12 bases left between them. Here the CDR3 DNA reads TGTGCCAGCAGCCTCGACAGTTTCGAGCAGTACTTC. Translating it yields CASSLDSFEQYF. Full variable domain (missing parts from reference TRBV28 and TRBJ2-7): DVKVTQSSRYLVKRTGEKVFLECVQDMDHENMFWYRQDPGLGLRLIYFSYDVKMKEKGDIPEGYSVSREKKERFSLILESASTNQTSMYLCASSLDSFEQYFGPGTRLTVT.

This clone came up once. V and J are TRBV5-1 and TRBJ2-1; 8 bases fit TRBD1. From germline, CDR1 is SGHRS and CDR2 YFSETQ. The CDR3 consists of 14 residues. The trim removed 4 bases at V and 8 bases at J, leaving 8 bases unmatched. CDR3 coding DNA: TGCGCCAGCAGCCAAAGACAGGGGATGGATGAGCAGTTCTTC. Amino acids: CASSQRQGMDEQFF.

The chain has TRBV14 and TRBJ2-5; TRBD1 matches 7 bases. Trimming took 4 bases from V and 1 from J; bases not matched to a gene: 3. This CDR3 contains 14 residues. Germline CDR1 is SGHDN and CDR2 is FVKESK. Here the CDR3 DNA reads TGTGCCAGCAGCCGTCGGGACAGCCAAGAGACCCAGTACTTC. This sequence encodes CASSRRDSQETQYF.

V is TRBV5-1 and J is TRBJ2-7; 8 nucleotides align to TRBD1. The CDR3 length is 15 residues. Looked up from germline, CDR1 is SGHRS and CDR2 is YFSETQ. V dropped 0 bases and J dropped 2; count of bases not matched to a gene: 4. CDR3 bases: TGCGCCAGCAGCTTGGACGCAGGGGGCGCCTACGAGCAGTACTTC. Translation: CASSLDAGGAYEQYF.

The chain employs TRBV12-3 or TRBV12-4 and TRBJ1-1; 9 positions agree with TRBD1. This CDR3 comprises 13 residues. Trimming cost V 8 bases and J 3 bases; bases outside gene matches: 4. This chain's CDR3 is CASLRTGDTEAFF. For the CDR3, the DNA is TGTGCCAGCCTCCGGACAGGGGACACTGAAGCTTTCTTT.

This chain joins TRBV27 and TRBJ1-5; maybe TRBD1 (6 bases). Germline CDR1 reads MNHEY; CDR2 reads SMNVEV (reference sequence). The CDR3 is made up of 18 amino acids. The V end lost 0 bases, the J end lost 7 bases, and 22 bases lay between the germline ends. The CDR3 is CASSLSPRGGPLGQPQHF. CDR3 bases: TGTGCCAGCAGTTTATCCCCTCGGGGGGGCCCCCTGGGGCAGCCCCAGCATTTT.

This clone was seen a handful of times. The chain carries TRBV23-1 and TRBJ2-3; TRBD1 matches 7 bases. TRBV23-1 counts as an open reading frame of uncertain function. The V and J ends lost 9 bases and 3 bases, in that order; junction bases with no gene match: 0. The CDR3 length is 11 residues. CDR3 sequence: CARQGTDTQYF. The DNA for the CDR3 is TGCGCCAGACAGGGGACAGATACGCAGTATTTT.

The chain employs TRBV12-3 or TRBV12-4 and TRBJ1-1; D not certain. V gave up 1 base and J gave up 6 bases, with 9 bases separating them. This CDR3 has 13 residues. The CDR3 sequence: CASSLVLAAEAFF. The CDR3 nucleotides are TGTGCCAGCAGTTTAGTCTTGGCGGCTGAAGCTTTCTTT.

The chain combines TRBV6-2 or TRBV6-3 with TRBJ2-6, with D perhaps TRBD1 (6 bases). CDR3 length equals 16 residues. V lost 5 bases to trimming and J lost 1 base, with 12 bases between them. Germline values: CDR1 MNHEY, CDR2 SVGEGT. The CDR3 loop is CASSSTGSSGANVLTF. The DNA for the CDR3 is TGTGCCAGCAGTAGCACAGGGTCGTCTGGGGCCAACGTCCTGACTTTC.

This chain connects TRBV9 to TRBJ1-4; 7 bases are a match to TRBD1. There are 15 residues in the CDR3. From germline, CDR1 is SGDLS and CDR2 YYNGEE. Germline trimming cut 4 bases from V and 4 bases from J; bases unmatched to any gene: 7. CDR3 protein: CASSQRQGLNEKLFF. DNA for the CDR3: TGTGCCAGCAGCCAGAGACAGGGCCTTAATGAAAAACTGTTTTTT.

This chain connects TRBV28 to TRBJ1-2, with D perhaps matching TRBD1 (6 bases). In germline, CDR1 is MDHEN, CDR2 SYDVKM. Deletions cut 2 bases from V and 6 bases from J, with 16 bases between. The CDR3 contains 15 residues. For the CDR3, the DNA is TGTGCCAGCAGTTTACCGGCTGGGCAGGGGAATGGCTACACCTTC. Translated, it gives CASSLPAGQGNGYTF.

The CDR3 coding sequence is TGTGCCAGCAGCTTGACAGGGGGGTCCGGCACTGAAGCTTTCTTT. Translated: CASSLTGGSGTEAFF. This chain uses TRBV7-9 with TRBJ1-1; TRBD1 aligns across 9 bases. With 3 bases clipped from V and 4 bases from J, the junction kept 6 bases outside the gene matches. The germline gives CDR1 SEHNR, CDR2 FQNEAQ (reference sequence). The CDR3 extends over 15 amino acids.

The chain recombines TRBV7-6 with TRBJ2-3; D ambiguous. This CDR3 has 16 amino acids. Trimming pared 4 bases from V and 0 bases from J, leaving 14 bases between. The V gene's germline CDR1 is SGHVS and CDR2 FNYEAQ. The CDR3: CASSSPERASTDTQYF. The DNA for the CDR3 is TGTGCCAGCAGCTCCCCGGAGAGAGCTAGCACAGATACGCAGTATTTT.

The chain employs TRBV5-4 and TRBJ1-1, with a weak D call TRBD1 (5 bases). In germline, CDR1 is SGHNT, CDR2 YYREEE (reference sequence). The V end lost 2 bases, the J end lost 5 bases, and 16 bases lay between the germline ends. The CDR3 is 15 amino acids. Written as DNA, the CDR3 is TGTGCCAGCAGCTTAGGACAAACGGGTAGGACTGAAGCTTTCTTT. Protein product: CASSLGQTGRTEAFF.

V gene TRBV5-1 combines with J gene TRBJ1-5; 9 bases map to TRBD1. The CDR3 totals 14 residues. The V and J ends lost 3 bases and 10 bases, in that order; junction bases with no gene match: 8. The V gene's germline CDR1 is SGHRS and CDR2 YFSETQ. The CDR3 DNA is TGCGCCAGCAGCTCGGGACAGGGTTTGGAACCCCAGCATTTT. The encoded protein is CASSSGQGLEPQHF.

J is TRBJ2-3 and V is TRBV6-4; D is unresolved. The CDR3 covers 14 residues. Trimming stripped 3 bases from V and 2 bases from J, with 9 bases between. Germline assignment: CDR1 MRHNA and CDR2 SNTAGT. The DNA for the CDR3 is TGTGCCAGCAGTGAAGATCTAAACACAGATACGCAGTATTTT. Translating it yields CASSEDLNTDTQYF.

This clone was picked up one time. V is TRBV6-2 or TRBV6-3 and J is TRBJ2-1; no firm D call. Trimming removed 5 bases at V and 12 bases at J, with 14 bases between. Per the germline V gene, CDR1 is MNHEY and CDR2 is SVGEGT. This CDR3 is built from 12 residues. For the CDR3, the DNA is TGTGCCAGCAGTCAACCACAGCCCAGGCAGTTCTTC. Protein product: CASSQPQPRQFF.

V is TRBV6-4 and J is TRBJ1-2, with TRBD1 identical over 7 bases. This CDR3 spans 13 amino acids. Per the germline V gene, CDR1 is MRHNA and CDR2 is SNTAGT. J lost 4 bases, V lost 3 bases, and 2 bases had no gene match. The CDR3 DNA reads TGTGCCAGCAGTGAGACAGGGTCCTATGGCTACACCTTC. This codes for CASSETGSYGYTF.

The rearrangement joins TRBV4-1 to TRBJ1-3, with a possible D match to TRBD1 (5 bases). V lost 4 bases and J 2 bases, leaving 12 bases between the germline ends. The CDR3 length is 15 residues. Germline CDR1 MGHRA, CDR2 YSYEKL. CDR3 in amino acids: CASSRQGNPGNTIYF. In DNA, the CDR3 is TGCGCCAGCAGCCGCCAGGGAAACCCTGGAAACACCATATATTTT.